This is a list of T cell receptor beta chains from one sample in a study of OX40 agonist ivuxolimab in advanced cancers. Assay: immunoSEQ multiplex PCR; the TCRdb copy retains only in-frame clones and omits some. The table shows 65,000 to 80,000 clones, with around 82% occurring only once. Sequencing was performed on CD4+ or CD8+ T cells sorted from blood, taken in a trial of the OX40 agonist ivuxolimab. Receptor source: an adult with an advanced solid tumor such as melanoma, head and neck, liver or kidney cancer. Both conserved end residues are part of each CDR3. The D gene is left open where the match is weak.

-	TRBJ1-5	TRBV19	TGTGCCAGTAGTATACGGGTTTTATCGTGGAGTCATCAGCCCCAGCATTTT	CASSIRVLSWSHQPQHF
-	TRBJ2-3	TRBV4-3	TGCGCCAGCAGCCAAGATACGGCCAGCACAGATACGCAGTATTTT	CASSQDTASTDTQYF
TRBD2	TRBJ2-1	TRBV7-2	TGTGCCAGCAGCTCCATGGCGGGGGGGTCCTACAATGAGCAGTTCTTC	CASSSMAGGSYNEQFF
-	TRBJ2-6	TRBV19	TGTGCCAGTAGTATATTACCGGGCCGGAGGGGTACTGGGGCCAACGTCCTGACTTTC	CASSILPGRRGTGANVLTF
-	TRBJ1-1	TRBV6-6	TGTGCCAGCAGCCGCGCAGGGGTGGTTGACACTGAAGCTTTCTTT	CASSRAGVVDTEAFF
TRBD1	TRBJ1-4	TRBV7-2	TGTGCCAGCAGTTCCGGGACAGCTAATGAAAAACTGTTTTTT	CASSSGTANEKLFF
-	TRBJ2-7	TRBV21-1	TGTGCCAGCCCCCCTGCACGGGCTTACGAGCAGTACTTC	CASPPARAYEQYF
-	TRBJ1-1	TRBV6-1	TGTGCCAGCAGCCCAGCGGGGGGAAAAGCTTTCTTT	CASSPAGGKAFF
TRBD2	TRBJ2-5	TRBV4-1	TGCGCCAGCGCCGGGGCTAGCGGTGAGACCCAGTACTTC	CASAGASGETQYF
TRBD2	TRBJ2-1	TRBV5-1	TGCGCCAGCAGCAGAATAACTAGCGGCCTCGACAATGAGCAGTTCTTC	CASSRITSGLDNEQFF
TRBD1	TRBJ2-7	TRBV28	TGTGCCAGCAGTTCCAGGGGGCGCGGTTCCTACGAGCAGTACTTC	CASSSRGRGSYEQYF